This TCR beta chain was recorded in a study of long-term antiretroviral therapy in people with HIV. Trimming took 2 bases from V and 0 from J, leaving 20 bases between them. The CDR3 contains 19 residues. Germline V gene data show CDR1 as MNHNS and CDR2 as SASEGT. Whole-study results and caveats: Subsequent to ART, diversity was augmented yet persisted below that of transplant donor controls. Viral resistance, ART adherence and therapy changes all lacked available data.

For each donor, at least one pre-ART and at least two post-ART PBMC samples were available. Sequencing used immunoSEQ v3.0 at survey level. The study targeted about 35,000-50,000 T-cell genomes per sample in sequencing. Produced via immunoSEQ multiplex PCR; TCRdb's table is partial and in-frame only. The data contain 10,000 to 15,000 clones, around 90% of them singletons. Concerning this clone itself: The antigen is unknown.

The V gene is TRBV6-1, the J gene TRBJ1-3; D perhaps matches TRBD1 (6 bases). The receptor was derived from a middle-aged woman with HIV. The sample was unsorted PBMCs, taken 2.1 years after starting antiretroviral therapy. The DNA of the CDR3 is TGTGCCAGCAGTGAACCGCAGACAGGCCGGAAAAGCTCTGGAAACACCATATATTTT. Translated: CASSEPQTGRKSSGNTIYF.